The clone carrying this T cell receptor beta chain has at least ten counts. The source of the sample is a study of human T cells and chemical hapten exposure. Study-wide context: Sensitization involved placing 2% DPC onto an approximately 2 cm by approximately 2 cm region of upper inner arm skin.

Time point in this sample: patch test 3, about 24 weeks after DPC sensitization. Treatment in this sample: therapeutic diphenylcyclopropenone sensitization with weekly scalp DPC. Original data processing: Sampled TCR counts reached a median of around 94,000 per sample, with values ranging from roughly 20,000 to 750,000. TCRdb re-called the RACE reads through MiXCR, storing one row per CDR3 protein. What appears here as the V and J calls and clone size reflects TCRdb's work, not the paper's. The table includes 30,000 or so distinct CDR3 sequences, about 5.6% detected once. This sequence originates from a man aged 30 to 39 with alopecia areata. Some clones in this sample may be carry-over from other donors' samples. Sequencing used whole blood, obtained in connection with sensitization to the hapten diphenylcyclopropenone (DPC).

CDR3 sequence (DNA): TGTGCCACCAGTGACCCGGGACAGAGACCCACAGATACGCAGTATTTT. This gives the protein CATSDPGQRPTDTQYF. The J gene is TRBJ2-3, the V gene TRBV24-1; 7 bases match TRBD1. This CDR3 has 16 residues. The V gene end was trimmed by 4 bases and the J gene end by 2 bases; junction bases not matched to a gene: 8. Germline V gene sequence: CDR1 KGHDR, CDR2 SFDVKD.